Listed below are T cell receptor beta chains from one sample, sequenced in a study of regulatory T cells in long-lasting Graves disease. TCRdb redid the calling of the multiplex PCR reads with MiXCR, one entry per CDR3 protein. This table holds about 540,000 distinct CDR3 sequences, 13% found once. The sample was also reused in another study, on T cells in Graves' hyperthyroidism and ophthalmopathy.

The sequenced sample was peripheral blood mononuclear cells (PBMCs), obtained at new diagnosis, from a patient treated with antithyroid drugs. All receptors derive from a man aged 25-45 years with Graves disease. CDR3s include the opening cysteine and the closing phenylalanine or tryptophan. Each record gives: clone size, J gene, D gene, V gene, CDR3 protein, CDR3 DNA. A D gene is named only where the DNA matches it firmly. Size tells how often a clone was seen (once, few, many) or the class of an expanded clone, and some rows leave it out.

size: few
J: TRBJ2-3
D: -
V: TRBV20-1
CDR3: CSASQGTGGTDTQYF
DNA: TGCAGTGCCAGCCAAGGGACTGGCGGCACAGATACGCAGTATTTT

size: many
J: TRBJ2-7
D: TRBD2
V: TRBV5-1
CDR3: CASSLVRTSGTYEQYF
DNA: TGCGCCAGCAGCTTGGTCCGGACTAGCGGAACCTACGAGCAGTACTTC

size: many
J: TRBJ2-5
D: -
V: TRBV5-1
CDR3: CASSRGQKETQYF
DNA: TGCGCCAGCTCACGGGGGCAGAAAGAGACCCAGTACTTC

size: many
J: TRBJ2-1
D: TRBD2
V: TRBV6-1
CDR3: CASDSAGGSNEQFF
DNA: TGTGCCAGCGACTCAGCGGGAGGATCCAATGAGCAGTTCTTC

size: many
J: TRBJ1-1
D: -
V: TRBV11-2
CDR3: CASNSGRNTEAFF
DNA: TGTGCCAGCAACTCCGGACGGAACACTGAAGCTTTCTTT

size: once
J: TRBJ2-7
D: -
V: TRBV10-3
CDR3: CAISVSGAGPYEQYF
DNA: TGTGCCATCAGTGTATCAGGGGCAGGACCCTACGAGCAGTACTTC

size: few
J: TRBJ1-1
D: -
V: TRBV6-2/TRBV6-3
CDR3: CASSYGQLNTEAFF
DNA: TGTGCCAGCAGTTACGGACAGCTGAACACTGAAGCTTTCTTT

size: -
J: TRBJ1-1
D: -
V: TRBV19
CDR3: CASSIADMNTEAFF
DNA: TGTGCCAGTAGTATAGCAGACATGAACACTGAAGCTTTCTTT

size: many
J: TRBJ2-2
D: -
V: TRBV6-5
CDR3: CASSYSPGRVNTGELFF
DNA: TGTGCCAGCAGTTACTCCCCGGGACGGGTGAACACCGGGGAGCTGTTTTTT

size: many
J: TRBJ2-1
D: TRBD2
V: TRBV7-9
CDR3: CASSARTSGREDEQFF
DNA: TGTGCCAGCAGCGCTAGAACTAGCGGGAGGGAGGATGAGCAGTTCTTC

size: many
J: TRBJ2-7
D: TRBD2
V: TRBV7-9
CDR3: CASSFSGGDEQYF
DNA: TGTGCCAGCAGCTTTAGCGGGGGAGACGAGCAGTACTTC

size: many
J: TRBJ1-2
D: -
V: TRBV20-1
CDR3: CSARRGRDGYTF
DNA: TGCAGTGCTAGGCGGGGAAGGGATGGCTACACCTTC

size: many
J: TRBJ1-2
D: TRBD1
V: TRBV27
CDR3: CASSFSHRGDGYTF
DNA: TGTGCCAGCAGTTTCTCCCACAGGGGAGATGGCTACACCTTC

size: -
J: TRBJ1-1
D: -
V: TRBV20-1
CDR3: CSATNEVELWNTEAFF
DNA: TGCAGTGCTACCAACGAGGTGGAACTTTGGAACACTGAAGCTTTCTTT

size: many
J: TRBJ1-1
D: TRBD1
V: TRBV20-1
CDR3: CSARPTGATNTEAFF
DNA: TGCAGTGCTAGACCCACAGGGGCAACGAACACTGAAGCTTTCTTT

size: -
J: TRBJ2-3
D: TRBD2
V: TRBV5-6
CDR3: CASSATSGGTDTQYF
DNA: TGTGCCAGCAGTGCGACTAGCGGTGGCACAGATACGCAGTATTTT

size: many
J: TRBJ2-2
D: -
V: TRBV5-1
CDR3: CASSYSGPITGELFF
DNA: TGCGCCAGCAGCTACTCCGGACCGATCACCGGGGAGCTGTTTTTT

size: -
J: TRBJ1-2
D: -
V: TRBV18
CDR3: CASSPIDTGLYGYTF
DNA: TGTGCCAGCTCACCAATCGATACAGGGCTCTATGGCTACACCTTC

size: many
J: TRBJ2-7
D: TRBD2
V: TRBV2
CDR3: CASRGSTSGSYEQYF
DNA: TGTGCCAGCAGAGGGAGTACTAGCGGGAGCTACGAGCAGTACTTC

size: many
J: TRBJ1-1
D: TRBD1
V: TRBV18
CDR3: CASSLTGEGTEAFF
DNA: TGTGCCAGCAGCCTCACAGGGGAGGGCACTGAAGCTTTCTTT

size: many
J: TRBJ1-4
D: -
V: TRBV29-1
CDR3: CSVEDRATNEKLFF
DNA: TGCAGCGTTGAAGATCGCGCAACTAATGAAAAACTGTTTTTT

size: few
J: TRBJ2-6
D: -
V: TRBV3-1
CDR3: CASSLGAPSSGANVLTF
DNA: TGTGCCAGCAGCCTAGGGGCCCCTTCCTCTGGGGCCAACGTCCTGACTTTC

size: -
J: TRBJ2-7
D: -
V: TRBV7-9
CDR3: CASSLDQQRTYEQYF
DNA: TGTGCCAGCAGCTTAGACCAACAGAGAACCTACGAGCAGTACTTC

size: few
J: TRBJ1-2
D: -
V: TRBV10-3
CDR3: CAISGQARSEGYTF
DNA: TGTGCCATCAGTGGACAGGCGCGGTCGGAGGGCTACACCTTC

size: few
J: TRBJ1-2
D: -
V: TRBV18
CDR3: CASSDLAGNYGYTF
DNA: TGTGCCAGCTCTGATTTGGCGGGTAACTATGGCTACACCTTC

size: few
J: TRBJ2-1
D: -
V: TRBV12-3/TRBV12-4
CDR3: CASSLATAGAGEQFF
DNA: TGTGCCAGCAGTTTAGCGACGGCGGGGGCAGGGGAGCAGTTCTTC

size: many
J: TRBJ2-1
D: -
V: TRBV12-3/TRBV12-4
CDR3: CASSIAVSSYNEQFF
DNA: TGTGCCAGCAGCATAGCTGTGAGCTCCTACAATGAGCAGTTCTTC

size: many
J: TRBJ2-3
D: -
V: TRBV5-1
CDR3: CASSLDRIRTDTQYF
DNA: TGCGCCAGCAGCTTAGACCGGATCCGGACAGATACGCAGTATTTT

size: -
J: TRBJ2-7
D: TRBD2
V: TRBV7-3
CDR3: CASSLTPGTSYEQYF
DNA: TGTGCCAGCAGCTTAACTCCTGGGACTAGCTACGAGCAGTACTTC

size: -
J: TRBJ2-1
D: -
V: TRBV29-1
CDR3: CSVSLPRSHNEQFF
DNA: TGCAGCGTTAGCCTACCTCGCTCCCACAATGAGCAGTTCTTC

size: many
J: TRBJ2-3
D: TRBD2
V: TRBV12-3/TRBV12-4
CDR3: CASSLERLAGVPDTQYF
DNA: TGTGCCAGCAGTTTAGAGCGACTAGCGGGAGTCCCAGATACGCAGTATTTT

size: many
J: TRBJ2-3
D: TRBD2
V: TRBV7-2
CDR3: CASSFSSGADTQYF
DNA: TGTGCCAGCAGCTTTTCCAGCGGGGCAGATACGCAGTATTTT

size: many
J: TRBJ2-4
D: TRBD1
V: TRBV28
CDR3: CASSLWTGESNIQYF
DNA: TGTGCCAGCAGTTTATGGACAGGGGAAAGTAACATTCAGTACTTC

size: many
J: TRBJ1-2
D: -
V: TRBV12-3/TRBV12-4
CDR3: CASSFKEVGVNYGYTF
DNA: TGTGCCAGCAGTTTCAAAGAGGTGGGGGTGAACTATGGCTACACCTTC

size: many
J: TRBJ2-7
D: -
V: TRBV29-1
CDR3: CSVVASSYEQYF
DNA: TGCAGCGTTGTGGCCAGCTCCTACGAGCAGTACTTC

size: many
J: TRBJ2-2
D: TRBD1
V: TRBV5-1
CDR3: CASSLATGASGTGELFF
DNA: TGCGCCAGCAGCTTGGCCACAGGGGCCTCTGGTACCGGGGAGCTGTTTTTT